The TCR beta chain under discussion was sequenced for a study of monozygotic twins with inflammatory bowel disease. Overall study results and limits: No separation of different T cell subtypes was possible. Relative to healthy twins, IBD patients had fewer clonotypes in common with others, a gap that was especially apparent with disease activity.

About this clonotype: The antigen remains unidentified.

Per the germline V gene, CDR1 is DFQATT and CDR2 is SNEGSKA (reference sequence). CDR3 length: 14 residues. TCRdb reanalyzed the 5' RACE reads and collapses them to one entry per CDR3 protein, without DNA. The specimen's table records 300,000 to 400,000 distinct CDR3 sequences. The sample comprised blood. This clonotype was sampled from a human donor with ulcerative colitis or Crohn's disease, or a healthy co-twin of an affected twin (not recorded which). V gene TRBV20-1 combines with J gene TRBJ2-7; TCRdb selects TRBD2, and the lack of DNA leaves this call unchecked. This CDR3 reads CSRSGLQAGYEQYF.